These 32 T cell receptor beta chains share one sample of origin, sequenced in a study of beta chain features in type 1 diabetes. The study, taken as a whole, reports: The study found moderately but significantly shorter TCRB CDR3s in all four CD4+ subsets of Type 1 diabetes patients.

What was sequenced were expressed TCRB transcripts, since all of the isolated RNA had been reverse transcribed. Assay: immunoSEQ multiplex PCR; the TCRdb copy retains only in-frame clones and omits some. The sample has about 650,000 clones, roughly 12% seen once. No cognate antigen is known for these TCRs. The material sequenced was naive CD4+ T cells from blood. The receptor source for this set is a man aged 25 to 45 with type 1 diabetes.

This clone was found a few times. The CDR3 DNA is TGTGCCAGCAGCTCAAGCGGGGGCCCCTCCTACGAGCAGTACTTC. This translates into CASSSSGGPSYEQYF. The chain employs TRBV7-3 and TRBJ2-7; 8 nucleotides agree with TRBD2. The CDR3 has 15 amino acids. Looked up from germline, CDR1 is SGHTA and CDR2 is FQGTGA. Trimming removed 4 bases from V and 0 bases from J; junction bases left unmatched: 5. The whole variable domain, remainder taken from reference TRBV7-3 and TRBJ2-7, is GAGVSQTPSNKVTEKGKYVELRCDPISGHTALYWYRQSLGQGPEFLIYFQGTGAADDSGLPNDRFFAVRPEGSVSTLKIQRTERGDSAVYLCASSSSGGPSYEQYFGPGTRLTVT.

This clone was detected a few times. The CDR3 region is CASSLAPTGGYGYTF. Here the CDR3 DNA reads TGTGCCAGCAGCTTAGCACCGACAGGGGGCTATGGCTACACCTTC. This chain connects TRBV7-6 to TRBJ1-2; 9 nucleotides match TRBD1. This CDR3 region has 15 residues. Germline lookup yields CDR1 SGHVS and CDR2 FNYEAQ. V was clipped by 0 bases and J by 4 bases; unmatched bases: 3.

This clone was counted only a few times. The chain carries TRBV9 and TRBJ2-3; perhaps D is TRBD1 or TRBD2 (5 bases each). The CDR3 contains 16 residues. Germline assignment: CDR1 SGDLS and CDR2 YYNGEE. Deletions cut 4 bases from V and 0 bases from J, with 15 bases between. The CDR3: CASSSAGAFSTDTQYF. CDR3 DNA sequence: TGTGCCAGCAGCTCCGCCGGGGCCTTTAGCACAGATACGCAGTATTTT.

This chain connects TRBV5-4 to TRBJ2-1; D is perhaps TRBD2 (7 bases). The CDR3 consists of 12 residues. The V and J ends lost 0 bases and 14 bases respectively, with 12 bases between them. Per germline, CDR1 SGHNT and CDR2 YYREEE (reference sequence). The CDR3 coding sequence is TGTGCCAGCAGCTTGGGTACAGGGAGGGAGTTCTTC. Translation gives CASSLGTGREFF.

The chain uses TRBV29-1 and TRBJ2-1; D is ambiguous. The V and J ends lost 4 bases and 15 bases respectively, with 16 bases between them. This CDR3 spans 11 amino acids. Germline V gene sequence: CDR1 SQVTM, CDR2 ANQGSEA. CDR3 loop: CSVVDGRKTFF. DNA for the CDR3: TGCAGCGTTGTAGACGGGCGGAAGACGTTCTTC.

This clone has a handful of counts. This chain joins TRBV4-2 and TRBJ2-3; TRBD2 matches 12 bases. Germline CDR1 LGHNA, CDR2 YNFKEQ. The CDR3 length is 17 residues. V was pared by 0 bases and J by 4 bases, with 5 bases of the junction left unmatched. CDR3 nucleotide sequence: TGTGCCAGCAGCCAAGATAGGGCTAGCGGGGGGGCAGATACGCAGTATTTT. This gives the protein CASSQDRASGGADTQYF.

This rearrangement joins TRBV7-8 to TRBJ1-5, with 10 bases lining up with TRBD1. Germline CDR1 and CDR2: SGHVS and FQNEAQ. J was trimmed by 6 bases and V by 5 bases; bases with no gene match: 1. The CDR3 sequence is 13 residues long. For the CDR3, the DNA is TGTGCCAGCAGCCGGGACAGGGGTCAGCCCCAGCATTTT. Protein: CASSRDRGQPQHF. Filled out from reference TRBV7-8 and TRBJ1-5, the complete variable domain reads GAGVSQSPRYKVAKRGQDVALRCDPISGHVSLFWYQQALGQGPEFLTYFQNEAQLDKSGLPSDRFFAERPEGSVSTLKIQRTQQEDSAVYLCASSRDRGQPQHFGDGTRLSIL.

This chain links TRBV29-1 with TRBJ2-1, with 14 bases identical to TRBD2. The junction had 10 bases not matched to a gene; V was cut back by 7 bases and J by 2 bases. This CDR3 has 17 amino acids. CDR1 is SQVTM and CDR2 is ANQGSEA in the germline V gene. For the CDR3, the DNA is TGCAGCGAATTAGGACTAGCGGGGGGCCCGACCTACAATGAGCAGTTCTTC. This codes for CSELGLAGGPTYNEQFF.

This clone has a single count. The chain is built from TRBV19 and TRBJ1-1; TRBD1 is a possible D gene (6 bases). This CDR3 spans 15 amino acids. Deletions cut 1 base from V and 1 base from J, with 10 bases between. Germline V gives CDR1 LNHDA, CDR2 SQIVND (reference sequence). In nucleotides, the CDR3 is TGTGCCAGTAGTATAGGGACAGTTACGAACACTGAAGCTTTCTTT. Residues: CASSIGTVTNTEAFF.

The gene calls are TRBV28 and TRBJ2-7; perhaps D is TRBD1 or TRBD2 (5 bases each). The germline CDR1 and CDR2 sequences are MDHEN and SYDVKM. The CDR3 totals 17 residues. V was cut by 5 bases and J by 2 bases, with 22 bases left in between. In nucleotides, the CDR3 is TGTGCCAGCAGTGGCTTCGGGGCAGGGAAAGTGCCCTACGAGCAGTACTTC. Protein: CASSGFGAGKVPYEQYF.

Only a few counts were recorded for this clone. Distinct nucleotide sequences in the sample also encode this CDR3. The rearrangement uses TRBV7-2 and TRBJ1-5; a weak D match, TRBD1 (5 bases). The germline V gene has CDR1 SGHTA and CDR2 FQGNSA. Deletions cut 2 bases from V and 4 bases from J, with 9 bases between. The CDR3 is made up of 14 amino acids. CDR3 DNA sequence: TGTGCCAGCAGCTTATCCGCAGGGAATCAGCCCCAGCATTTT. Protein product: CASSLSAGNQPQHF.

The chain recombines TRBV6-1 with TRBJ1-2; 7 nucleotides line up with TRBD1. Germline-derived CDR1 and CDR2 are MNHNS and SASEGT. Trimming at V came to 6 bases and at J to 8 bases, leaving 9 bases not matched to a gene. The CDR3 loop spans 13 amino acids. The CDR3, as DNA: TGTGCCAGCAGGAGACAGGGTTCTGACGGCTACACCTTC. Translating it yields CASRRQGSDGYTF.

This rearrangement joins TRBV7-9 to TRBJ2-5, with 9 nucleotides matching TRBD1. CDR3 length equals 14 residues. Germline trimming cut 5 bases from V and 5 bases from J; bases unmatched to any gene: 6. Looked up from germline, CDR1 is SEHNR and CDR2 is FQNEAQ (reference sequence). This CDR3 is CASSRDRAQETQYF. The CDR3 nucleotides are TGTGCCAGCAGCCGGGACAGGGCCCAGGAGACCCAGTACTTC.

This clone occurred a few times. This sequence joins TRBV19 and TRBJ2-5; D is undetermined. The CDR3 length is 12 residues. CDR1 and CDR2 from the germline V gene are LNHDA and SQIVND (reference sequence). Trimming left V 3 bases short and J 5 bases short, with 7 bases between. The CDR3 is CASSITRETQYF. The DNA of the CDR3 is TGTGCCAGTAGTATCACCAGGGAGACCCAGTACTTC.

This chain links TRBV27 with TRBJ2-1; D might be TRBD2 (5 bases). Trimming cost V 4 bases and J 3 bases, with 7 bases left between them. CDR3 size: 13 residues. Germline-derived CDR1 and CDR2 are MNHEY and SMNVEV (reference sequence). The CDR3 nucleotides read TGTGCCAGCAGTTCAGACTACTACAATGAGCAGTTCTTC. It encodes CASSSDYYNEQFF.

V usage is TRBV14 and J usage is TRBJ1-2; 8 positions agree with TRBD1. The junction had 11 bases not matched to a gene; V was cut back by 4 bases and J by 4 bases. CDR1 and CDR2 from the germline V gene are SGHDN and FVKESK. The CDR3 length is 16 residues. For the CDR3, the DNA is TGTGCCAGCAGCCTGCGGACGACAGGGGAGGTCTATGGCTACACCTTC. Translated: CASSLRTTGEVYGYTF.

This clone was seen only a few times. The chain carries TRBV5-1 and TRBJ2-4; perhaps D is TRBD1 or TRBD2 (5 bases each). The CDR3 is 17 amino acids. V was shortened by 4 bases and J by 3 bases, with 20 bases between the two germline ends. Germline values: CDR1 SGHRS, CDR2 YFSETQ. CDR3 region: CASSLTGTNEGKNIQYF. As DNA, the CDR3 is TGCGCCAGCAGCCTAACCGGGACCAACGAAGGCAAAAACATTCAGTACTTC.

About this clone: The same CDR3 also results from other DNA sequences found in this sample. The V and J genes are TRBV9 and TRBJ2-5, with TRBD1 matching 7 bases. Germline V gene sequence: CDR1 SGDLS, CDR2 YYNGEE. The CDR3 runs to 18 residues. V lost 0 bases to trimming and J lost 2 bases; unmatched junction nucleotides: 13. The CDR3 nucleotides are TGTGCCAGCAGCGTAGTGCTGACAGGGCATTCCTTACAAGAGACCCAGTACTTC. It encodes CASSVVLTGHSLQETQYF.

The sample holds a few counts of this clone. The V and J genes are TRBV9 and TRBJ2-7; a possible D gene is TRBD1 (6 bases). The CDR3 is made up of 15 amino acids. Germline assignment: CDR1 SGDLS and CDR2 YYNGEE. Trimming shortened V by 3 bases and J by 6 bases, and 19 bases separated the two germline ends. The CDR3 spells CASSAHRELSGEQYF. CDR3 DNA sequence: TGTGCCAGCAGCGCCCACAGGGAGTTATCGGGCGAGCAGTACTTC.

The genes are TRBV6-1 and TRBJ2-5; a possible D gene is TRBD1 (6 bases). CDR1 and CDR2 from the germline V gene are MNHNS and SASEGT. CDR3 length: 14 residues. V was pared by 1 base and J by 1 base, with 7 bases between. For the CDR3, the DNA is TGTGCCAGCAGTGAAGGGACAGCCCAAGAGACCCAGTACTTC. This codes for CASSEGTAQETQYF.

This rearrangement joins TRBV4-3 to TRBJ1-6; D may be TRBD1 (6 bases). In germline, CDR1 is LGHNA, CDR2 YSLEER. The germline V and J ends were trimmed by 0 bases and 14 bases, with 14 bases remaining between them. This CDR3 comprises 14 residues. The DNA for the CDR3 is TGCGCCAGCAGCCAAGATCTGGGGGGCCCAGCCCTCCACTTT. It yields the protein CASSQDLGGPALHF.

V gene TRBV9 combines with J gene TRBJ1-5; D not resolved. This CDR3 has 8 residues. Trimming took off 9 bases at V and 15 bases at J, with 10 bases between the two ends. Germline CDR1 and CDR2: SGDLS and YYNGEE. The CDR3: CATSLGHF. The CDR3, as DNA: TGTGCCACCTCCCTGGGGCATTTT.

This clone showed up just a few times. V gene TRBV10-3 combines with J gene TRBJ1-5; the match to TRBD1 covers 8 bases. Losses at the gene ends were 3 bases for V and 1 base for J; bases not matched to a gene: 8. Germline CDR1 is ENHRY and CDR2 is SYGVKD. This CDR3 contains 17 residues. The CDR3 here is CAISDSGTGGSNQPQHF. The CDR3 DNA is TGTGCCATCAGTGACTCCGGGACAGGAGGGAGCAATCAGCCCCAGCATTTT.

This clone was seen only a few times. J is TRBJ2-3 and V is TRBV30; D is ambiguous. Germline-derived CDR1 and CDR2 are GTSNPN and SVGIG (reference sequence). The CDR3 runs 15 residues. V lost 4 bases and J 2 bases, leaving 16 bases between the germline ends. The CDR3, as DNA: TGTGCCTGGACTCCCCGAGGAGCTCCCACAGATACGCAGTATTTT. Its protein is CAWTPRGAPTDTQYF.

This clone has only a few counts. This chain links TRBV29-1 with TRBJ1-2, with a tentative D call TRBD1 (5 bases). Germline assignment: CDR1 SQVTM and CDR2 ANQGSEA. The CDR3 is 10 amino acids. Between the trimmed V and J ends, which lost 4 bases and 8 bases, there was a span of 8 bases. CDR3 residues: CSVVGDGYTF. CDR3 coding DNA: TGCAGCGTTGTAGGGGACGGCTACACCTTC.

This clone was seen a handful of times. V usage is TRBV14 and J usage is TRBJ2-5; 13 bases are shared with TRBD2. V lost 3 bases to trimming and J lost 5 bases; unmatched junction nucleotides: 15. The CDR3 is 19 residues long. Germline V gives CDR1 SGHDN, CDR2 FVKESK. The CDR3 loop is CASSHRRRLAGGQRETQYF. DNA of the CDR3: TGTGCCAGCAGCCACCGCCGGCGACTAGCGGGGGGCCAAAGGGAGACCCAGTACTTC. Variable domain in full (rest from reference TRBV14 and TRBJ2-5): EAGVTQFPSHSVIEKGQTVTLRCDPISGHDNLYWYRRVMGKEIKFLLHFVKESKQDESGMPNNRFLAERTGGTYSTLKVQPAELEDSGVYFCASSHRRRLAGGQRETQYFGPGTRLLVL.

This chain's CDR3 is CAWSVPLSKTDTQYF. The CDR3 bases are TGTGCCTGGAGTGTACCGCTTTCAAAGACAGATACGCAGTATTTT. The chain couples TRBV30 to TRBJ2-3; no reliable D call. Germline V gives CDR1 GTSNPN, CDR2 SVGIG (reference sequence). Trimming took 0 bases from V and 3 from J, leaving 13 bases between them. There are 15 residues in the CDR3.

Points on this clone: A read error may account for a junction end that differs from germline. This rearrangement joins TRBV10-3 to TRBJ1-5; TRBD1 matches 8 bases. This CDR3 is 15 amino acids long. Germline V lookup: CDR1 ENHRY, CDR2 SYGVKD. CDR3 protein: CASSPDRGVNQPQHF. DNA for the CDR3: TGTGCCAGCAGTCCCGACAGGGGCGTGAATCAGCCCCAGCATTTT.

This clone occurred a few times. The J gene is TRBJ2-5, the V gene TRBV28; D is undetermined. The V end was cut by 7 bases, the J end by 0 bases, with 3 bases between. Germline-derived CDR1 and CDR2 are MDHEN and SYDVKM. The CDR3 is made up of 11 amino acids. The CDR3 sequence: CASNYQETQYF. CDR3 DNA: TGTGCCAGCAACTACCAAGAGACCCAGTACTTC.

Only a few counts were recorded for this clone. Other nucleotide sequences in the sample specify the same CDR3. V is TRBV29-1 and J is TRBJ1-3; TRBD1 is a possible D gene (5 bases). The CDR3 extends over 13 amino acids. The ends were cut back, 3 bases at V and 1 base at J, with 7 bases in the middle. Germline V gene data show CDR1 as SQVTM and CDR2 as ANQGSEA. CDR3 in amino acids: CSVDAGSGNTIYF. The CDR3 nucleotides are TGCAGCGTTGATGCAGGGTCTGGAAACACCATATATTTT.

The chain recombines TRBV5-1 with TRBJ2-2, with a possible D match to TRBD2 (6 bases). Germline lookup yields CDR1 SGHRS and CDR2 YFSETQ. Trimming cost V 4 bases and J 1 base, with 8 bases left between them. CDR3 length equals 14 residues. CDR3 in DNA: TGCGCCAGCAGCGGGGACTGGAACACCGGGGAGCTGTTTTTT. It translates to CASSGDWNTGELFF.

This clone was seen a few times. V and J are TRBV6-5 and TRBJ2-5, with D unresolved. Trimming removed 9 bases from V and 0 bases from J, with 14 bases in between. Germline V CDR1 and CDR2: MNHEY, SVGAGI. The CDR3 loop spans 14 amino acids. The CDR3 loop is CARVAAWYQETQYF. The DNA for the CDR3 is TGTGCCAGAGTGGCGGCATGGTACCAAGAGACCCAGTACTTC.